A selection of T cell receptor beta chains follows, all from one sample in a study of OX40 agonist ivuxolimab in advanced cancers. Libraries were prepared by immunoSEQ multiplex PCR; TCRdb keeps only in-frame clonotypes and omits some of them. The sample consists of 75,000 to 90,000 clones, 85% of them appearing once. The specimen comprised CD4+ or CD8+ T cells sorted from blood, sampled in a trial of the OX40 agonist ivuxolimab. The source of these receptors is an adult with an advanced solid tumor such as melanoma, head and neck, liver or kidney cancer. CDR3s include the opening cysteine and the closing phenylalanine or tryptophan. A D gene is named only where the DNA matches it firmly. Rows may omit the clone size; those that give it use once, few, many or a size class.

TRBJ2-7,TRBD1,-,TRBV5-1,TGCGCCAGCAGCTCGACGGGACAGTTCTACGAGCAGTACTTC,CASSSTGQFYEQYF
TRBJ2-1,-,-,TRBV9,TGTGCCAGCAGCGTGACTCCCTACAATGAGCAGTTCTTC,CASSVTPYNEQFF
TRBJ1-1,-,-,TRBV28,TGTGCCAGCAGTAGACTGGTGAACACTGAAGCTTTCTTT,CASSRLVNTEAFF
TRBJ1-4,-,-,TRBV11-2,TGTGCCAGCAGAGGCCGGTCGGCTAATGAAAAACTGTTTTTT,CASRGRSANEKLFF
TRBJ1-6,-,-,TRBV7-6,TGTGCCAGCAGCTTGGCCGACAGAGGGATGGGTTCACCCCTCCACTTT,CASSLADRGMGSPLHF
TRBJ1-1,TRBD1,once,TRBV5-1,TGCGCCAGCAGCTTGGCAGGGGGAAACACTGAAGCTTTCTTT,CASSLAGGNTEAFF
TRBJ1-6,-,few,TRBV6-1,TGTGCCAGCTGCCAGGGTGGCGATTCACCCCTCCACTTT,CASCQGGDSPLHF
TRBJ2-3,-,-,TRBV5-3,TGTGCCAGAAGCTTGGGACAGACCGTAGGGGGTCATACGCAGTATTTT,CARSLGQTVGGHTQYF
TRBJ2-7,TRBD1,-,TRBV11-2,TGTGCCAGCAGCTTGAGTCCCGGGACAGACTACGAGCAGTACTTC,CASSLSPGTDYEQYF
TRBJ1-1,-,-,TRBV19,TGTGCCAGTAGGGTAAACATGAACACTGAAGCTTTCTTT,CASRVNMNTEAFF
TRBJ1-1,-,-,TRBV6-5,TGTGCCAGCAGTTACTCGCTCGGTTACACTGAAGCTTTCTTT,CASSYSLGYTEAFF
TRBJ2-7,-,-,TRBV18,TGTGCCAGCTCACCACCGGTTGGCGGGTACGAGCAGTACTTC,CASSPPVGGYEQYF
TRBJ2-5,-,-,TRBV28,TGTGCCAGCAGTTTGCCGGGCCCAACCCAGCGACGAGAGACCCAGTACTTC,CASSLPGPTQRRETQYF
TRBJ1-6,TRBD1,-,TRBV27,TGTGCCAGCAGCCGATCGACAGGGGGGACGAATTCACCCCTCCACTTT,CASSRSTGGTNSPLHF
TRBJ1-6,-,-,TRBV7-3,TGTGCCAGCAGCTTCGATGGATATAATTCACCCCTCCACTTT,CASSFDGYNSPLHF
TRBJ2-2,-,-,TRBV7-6,TGTGCCAGCAGCGAGAGGGACCCCACGAACACCGGGGAGCTGTTTTTT,CASSERDPTNTGELFF
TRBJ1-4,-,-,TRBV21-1,TGTGCCAGCAGCTCCCTGAGTCAGGGTGAGGAAAAACTGTTTTTT,CASSSLSQGEEKLFF
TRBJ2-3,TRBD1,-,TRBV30,TGTGCCTGGAGCCCGACAGGGGATTTCTCAGATACGCAGTATTTT,CAWSPTGDFSDTQYF
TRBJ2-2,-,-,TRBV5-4,TGTGCCAGCAGCTCTAGCCCGGAGACCGGGGAGCTGTTTTTT,CASSSSPETGELFF
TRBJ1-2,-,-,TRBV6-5,TGTGCCAGCAGTTACGAGGCGGGAGACTATGGCTACACCTTC,CASSYEAGDYGYTF
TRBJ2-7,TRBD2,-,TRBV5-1,TGCGCCAGCAGCCCAGGACTAGCGGGGGTCGACGAGCAGTACTTC,CASSPGLAGVDEQYF
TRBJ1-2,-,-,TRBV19,TGTGCCAGTAGGGACGGGACAACATATGGCTACACCTTC,CASRDGTTYGYTF
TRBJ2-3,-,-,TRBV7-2,TGTGCCAGCAGCTTCAGCGGGTCAGATACGCAGTATTTT,CASSFSGSDTQYF
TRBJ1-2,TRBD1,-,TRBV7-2,TGTGCCAGCAGCCCTTACTCCGGACAGGGGGGCGGCTACACCTTC,CASSPYSGQGGGYTF
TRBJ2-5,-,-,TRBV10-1,TGCGCCAGCAGTTGGGGGGCAGGGGAGACCCAGTACTTC,CASSWGAGETQYF
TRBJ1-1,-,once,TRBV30,TGTGCCTGGAGTAAGGGGGGCTTGAACACTGAAGCTTTCTTT,CAWSKGGLNTEAFF
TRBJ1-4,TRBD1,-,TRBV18,TGTGCTAGCTCACCCGACAGGGAGGCAACTAATGAAAAACTGTTTTTT,CASSPDREATNEKLFF
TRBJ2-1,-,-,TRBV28,TGTGCCAGCAGCCTGGTCCGGATGAAGCAGTTCTTC,CASSLVRMKQFF
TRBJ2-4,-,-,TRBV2,TGTGCCAGCAGGGGGGGGGCCAACATTCAGTACTTC,CASRGGANIQYF
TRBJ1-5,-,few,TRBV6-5,TGTGCCAGCAGTACAGGGAGGGGGAGTCAGCCCCAGCATTTT,CASSTGRGSQPQHF
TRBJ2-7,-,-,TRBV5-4,TGTGCCAGCAGCTTGGGGGGGATTTCAGCCGAGCAGTACTTC,CASSLGGISAEQYF
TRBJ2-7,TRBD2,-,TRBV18,TGTGCCAGCTCGCCTACTAGCGGGGGATTAGGCGAGCAGTACTTC,CASSPTSGGLGEQYF
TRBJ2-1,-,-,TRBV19,TGTGCCAGTAGTATCGCGAGGCCAGGGTATGGCAATGAGCAGTTCTTC,CASSIARPGYGNEQFF
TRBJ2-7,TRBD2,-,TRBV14,TGTGCCAGCAGCCAAGACAGCCTAGCGGGGGGCCGACGCGAGCAGTACTTC,CASSQDSLAGGRREQYF
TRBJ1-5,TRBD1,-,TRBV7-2,TGTGCCAGCAGTCCGGGGACAGGGTATCAGCCCCAGCATTTT,CASSPGTGYQPQHF
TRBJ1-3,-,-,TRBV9,TGTGCCAGCAGCCCTTGGGACTATCCTGGAAACACCATATATTTT,CASSPWDYPGNTIYF
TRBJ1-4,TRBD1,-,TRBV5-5,TGTGCCAGCAGCACCAACACAGGGGGCGCGTATGAAAAACTGTTTTTT,CASSTNTGGAYEKLFF
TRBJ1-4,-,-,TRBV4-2,TGTGCCAGCAGCCAAGAAGGAGGGGCGCACGAAAAACTGTTTTTT,CASSQEGGAHEKLFF
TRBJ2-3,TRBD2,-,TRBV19,TGTGCCAGTAGTAGGACTAGCGGGGGGACAACAGATACGCAGTATTTT,CASSRTSGGTTDTQYF
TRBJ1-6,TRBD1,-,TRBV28,TGTGCCAGCAGTTTTGGAGGCGGGACAGGGGATTTACCCCTCCACTTT,CASSFGGGTGDLPLHF
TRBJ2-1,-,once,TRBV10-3,TGTGCCATCAGTGGTGACTCACCACAGTTCTTC,CAISGDSPQFF